The 30 T cell receptor beta chains listed next were all sequenced from one sample in a study of spatial heterogeneity in lung cancer. Specified time point: sample taken at primary tumor resection. Without sorting, whole RNA was sequenced from tumor, nontumor lung or frozen PBMC. TCRdb reanalysed the 5' RACE reads using MiXCR and keeps one entry per CDR3 protein. The sample comprises under 100,000 distinct CDR3 sequences, about 9.4% of which are singletons, and 6.9% rests with the top ten. The material was PBMCs, obtained at surgery. These receptors were collected from a male donor with early-stage non-small cell lung cancer.

The chain has TRBV4-1 and TRBJ2-1; no firm D call. This CDR3 is 14 amino acids long. Per the germline V gene, CDR1 is MGHRA and CDR2 is YSYEKL. Trimming removed 0 bases at V and 1 base at J, with 4 bases between. This chain's CDR3 is CASSQEKSYNEQFF. The CDR3 DNA is TGCGCCAGCAGCCAAGAGAAGTCCTACAATGAGCAGTTCTTC.

Worth noting for this clonotype: This sequence may be a read error, since a much larger clone differs from it by one base. The V call is TRBV6-5, the J call TRBJ1-1; a possible D gene is TRBD1 (6 bases). The germline V and J ends were trimmed by 6 bases and 0 bases, with 23 bases remaining between them. The CDR3 length is 18 residues. Looked up from germline, CDR1 is MNHEY and CDR2 is SVGAGI. This chain's CDR3 is CASRYHGGDTVMNTEAFF. The CDR3 region has the DNA TGTGCCAGCAGATACCATGGAGGGGACACAGTGATGAACACTGAAGCTTTCTTT.

The sample holds many counts of this clonotype. The chain has TRBV19 and TRBJ2-3, with unresolved D. The germline V gene encodes CDR1 LNHDA and CDR2 SQIVND (reference sequence). The CDR3 has 11 amino acids. V lost 3 bases and J 6 bases, leaving 4 bases between the germline ends. The CDR3 region is CASSIRDTQYF. CDR3 DNA: TGTGCCAGTAGTATCAGGGATACGCAGTATTTT.

This clonotype showed up just a few times. The V call is TRBV5-1, the J call TRBJ1-1; D is unclear. Germline V gene data show CDR1 as SGHRS and CDR2 as YFSETQ. Trimming left V 0 bases short and J 2 bases short, with 5 bases between. The CDR3 contains 13 residues. The CDR3 here is CASSLADNTEAFF. In DNA, the CDR3 is TGCGCCAGCAGCTTGGCCGATAACACTGAAGCTTTCTTT.

The rearrangement links TRBV29-1 to TRBJ2-5; tentative D call: TRBD2 (5 bases). The CDR3 has 12 amino acids. Germline values: CDR1 SQVTM, CDR2 ANQGSEA. V was shortened by 7 bases and J by 1 base, with 10 bases between the two germline ends. The CDR3 bases are TGCAGCGCACAGCGGAGCCAAGAGACCCAGTACTTC. This encodes CSAQRSQETQYF.

This clonotype was observed a few times. The gene calls are TRBV28 and TRBJ1-1; 8 nucleotides match TRBD1. J lost 2 bases, V lost 11 bases, and 7 bases had no gene match. From germline, CDR1 is MDHEN and CDR2 SYDVKM. The CDR3 consists of 13 residues. The CDR3 loop reads CAARTGINTEAFF. The CDR3 bases are TGTGCCGCCCGGACAGGGATTAACACTGAAGCTTTCTTT.

The chain joins TRBV5-1 to TRBJ2-3; D is uncertain. Deletions cut 5 bases from V and 5 bases from J, with 15 bases between. The CDR3 totals 14 residues. The germline V gene encodes CDR1 SGHRS and CDR2 YFSETQ. The DNA of the CDR3 is TGCGCCAGCAGTTCGGGCGGAACTGGAGATACGCAGTATTTT. It translates to CASSSGGTGDTQYF. Looking up the rest from reference TRBV5-1 and TRBJ2-3 gives the full variable domain: KAGVTQTPRYLIKTRGQQVTLSCSPISGHRSVSWYQQTPGQGLQFLFEYFSETQRNKGNFPGRFSGRQFSNSRSEMNVSTLELGDSALYLCASSSGGTGDTQYFGPGTRLTVL.

The chain carries TRBV21-1 and TRBJ2-7; TRBD2, as called in the table, went unchecked against the DNA. TRBV21-1 is a known pseudogene. This CDR3 has 14 residues. CDR3 in amino acids: CASAKGRAGCEQYF. The CDR3 DNA reads TGTGCCAGCGCCAAGGGGAGAGCAGGGTGTGAGCAGTACTTC.

This clonotype was recorded many times. CDR3: CASSFPFQTPNYGYTF. In DNA, the CDR3 is TGTGCCAGCAGCTTCCCTTTCCAGACACCTAACTATGGCTACACCTTC. The chain couples TRBV7-9 to TRBJ1-2, with D unclear. The germline V and J ends were trimmed by 3 bases and 0 bases, with 14 bases remaining between them. The CDR3 covers 16 residues. The germline V gene encodes CDR1 SEHNR and CDR2 FQNEAQ (reference sequence).

This clonotype showed up many times. The rearrangement joins TRBV6-4 to TRBJ2-3; D might be TRBD2 (6 bases). The CDR3 is 12 amino acids. CDR1 is MRHNA, CDR2 SNTAGT, per germline. V was trimmed by 0 bases and J by 14 bases, leaving 12 bases between them. The CDR3 loop is CASSDSGGRLYF. CDR3 bases: TGTGCCAGCAGTGACTCTGGGGGGAGACTGTATTTT.

This clonotype has only a few counts. The V and J genes are TRBV6-2 or TRBV6-3 and TRBJ1-2, with TRBD1 as a possible D gene (5 bases). With 5 bases removed from V and 5 bases from J, the gap between germline ends came to 9 bases. Germline CDR1 MNHEY, CDR2 SVGEGT. The CDR3 is made up of 12 amino acids. The CDR3 loop is CASSNRPYGYTF. CDR3 sequence (DNA): TGTGCCAGCAGTAACAGGCCATATGGCTACACCTTC.

In this sample, this clonotype turned up many times. J is TRBJ2-4 and V is TRBV19, with D possibly matching TRBD2 (6 bases). Germline V lookup: CDR1 LNHDA, CDR2 SQIVND (reference sequence). This CDR3 has 13 amino acids. V dropped 3 bases and J dropped 6 bases, with 9 bases sitting between them. The CDR3 DNA follows: TGTGCCAGTAGTATCTTGGGGGGAAACATTCAGTACTTC. Translating gives CASSILGGNIQYF.

This clonotype came up a few times. This chain connects TRBV2 to TRBJ2-1, with D possibly TRBD2 on 6 matching bases. The germline CDR1 and CDR2 sequences are SNHLY and FYNNEI. Trimming cost V 3 bases and J 0 bases, with 9 bases left between them. This CDR3 spans 15 amino acids. This CDR3 reads CASSERGVSYNEQFF. The DNA of the CDR3 is TGTGCCAGCAGTGAGCGGGGAGTCTCCTACAATGAGCAGTTCTTC.

This clonotype was counted once. V is TRBV30 and J is TRBJ1-1; D may be TRBD1 (6 bases). Germline lookup yields CDR1 GTSNPN and CDR2 SVGIG (reference sequence). The CDR3 is made up of 14 amino acids. V shed 2 bases and J shed 4 bases, with 14 bases lying between them. CDR3 in amino acids: CAWSPAGGTTEAFF. CDR3 nucleotide sequence: TGTGCCTGGAGTCCCGCTGGGGGCACCACTGAAGCTTTCTTT.

This clonotype appeared a few times. The chain uses TRBV19 and TRBJ2-1, with 7 bases identical to TRBD2. Trimming cost V 0 bases and J 5 bases; bases outside gene matches: 13. Germline assignment: CDR1 LNHDA and CDR2 SQIVND (reference sequence). The CDR3 consists of 18 residues. The CDR3 region is CASSIDQYRSGENNEQFF. CDR3 in DNA: TGTGCCAGTAGTATAGATCAGTACAGGAGCGGGGAAAACAATGAGCAGTTCTTC.

A few counts support this clonotype. The V and J genes are TRBV25-1 and TRBJ1-6; TRBD1 agrees at 9 bases. After removal of 6 bases from V and 9 bases from J, the junction contained 6 bases not matched to a gene. Germline assignment: CDR1 MGHDK and CDR2 SYGVNS. The CDR3 is 14 amino acids. The CDR3 DNA reads TGTGCCAGCAGCAGACAGGGGGTCACTTCACCCCTCCACTTT. It translates to CASSRQGVTSPLHF.

This clonotype has a count of ten or more. The rearrangement links TRBV25-1 to TRBJ1-1; D gene uncertain. This CDR3 region has 11 residues. V shed 7 bases and J shed 2 bases, with 5 bases lying between them. Germline-derived CDR1 and CDR2 are MGHDK and SYGVNS. CDR3 region: CASKGNTEAFF. In DNA, the CDR3 is TGTGCCAGCAAAGGCAACACTGAAGCTTTCTTT.

As concerns this clonotype: This may come from a read error, since a much larger clone is one base off. The V and J genes are TRBV3-1 and TRBJ2-7, with D possibly being TRBD1 (5 bases). Germline values: CDR1 LGHDT, CDR2 YNNKEL (reference sequence). This CDR3 contains 14 residues. The DNA of the CDR3 is TGTGTCAGCAGCCAGGGATCCGGCTCCTACGAGCAGTACTTC. Amino acid sequence: CVSSQGSGSYEQYF.

This clonotype was recorded many times. The rearrangement joins TRBV25-1 to TRBJ1-1; weak D call: TRBD1 (6 bases). Trimming removed 5 bases at V and 2 bases at J, with 12 bases between. Germline loops: CDR1 MGHDK, CDR2 SYGVNS. The CDR3 is 14 amino acids. Written as DNA, the CDR3 is TGTGCCAGCAGTCCCCCGGGACATAACACTGAAGCTTTCTTT. Translated: CASSPPGHNTEAFF. Using reference TRBV25-1 and TRBJ1-1 for the parts outside the CDR3, the full variable domain is EADIYQTPRYLVIGTGKKITLECSQTMGHDKMYWYQQDPGMELHLIHYSYGVNSTEKGDLSSESTVSRIRTEHFPLTLESARPSHTSQYLCASSPPGHNTEAFFGQGTRLTVV.

This clonotype came up many times. The genes are TRBV5-1 and TRBJ2-5; D might be TRBD1 or TRBD2, each matching 5 bases. V lost 1 base and J lost 0, with 7 bases in between. The CDR3 is 14 amino acids. Germline CDR1 is SGHRS and CDR2 is YFSETQ. The CDR3 spells CASSLRGDQETQYF. The CDR3 DNA follows: TGCGCCAGCAGCTTGAGAGGGGACCAAGAGACCCAGTACTTC.

The chain links TRBV11-1 to TRBJ2-7; TRBD1 matches 10 bases. CDR1 is SGHAT, CDR2 FQDESV, per germline (reference sequence). The CDR3 spans 14 residues. The V gene end was trimmed by 3 bases and the J gene end by 5 bases; junction bases not matched to a gene: 4. The CDR3: CASSFRQGADEQYF. The DNA for the CDR3 is TGTGCCAGCAGCTTCCGACAGGGGGCCGACGAGCAGTACTTC.

This clonotype was counted between two and nine times. The chain has TRBV10-3 and TRBJ2-7; 9 nucleotides align to TRBD2. Germline V lookup: CDR1 ENHRY, CDR2 SYGVKD. The CDR3 sequence is 14 residues long. The V segment lost 7 bases and the J segment 6 bases; nucleotides outside the gene matches: 10. The CDR3: CAINSGTSISEQYF. CDR3 DNA sequence: TGTGCCATCAACTCCGGGACTAGCATTTCCGAGCAGTACTTC.

Ten or more counts support this clonotype. The genes are TRBV7-9 and TRBJ1-5; D is unclear. V dropped 0 bases and J dropped 10 bases, with 13 bases sitting between them. The CDR3 spans 14 residues. Germline V gene sequence: CDR1 SEHNR, CDR2 FQNEAQ (reference sequence). The CDR3: CASSLAHSLEPQHF. The CDR3 region has the DNA TGTGCCAGCAGCTTAGCGCACAGTCTAGAACCCCAGCATTTT.

This clonotype was counted between two and nine times. The chain recombines TRBV29-1 with TRBJ2-7; 10 nucleotides align to TRBD1. The germline V gene encodes CDR1 SQVTM and CDR2 ANQGSEA. V gave up 0 bases and J gave up 2 bases; unmatched junction bases: 4. The CDR3 length is 15 residues. For the CDR3, the DNA is TGCAGCGTTGAAGACCGGACAGGGGGAACCTACGAGCAGTACTTC. It specifies CSVEDRTGGTYEQYF.

The chain employs TRBV11-1 and TRBJ1-1, with D unresolved. Germline-derived CDR1 and CDR2 are SGHAT and FQDESV (reference sequence). V lost 0 bases, J lost 0 bases, and 23 bases lay in between. This CDR3 spans 20 amino acids. CDR3 loop: CASSLAMGRSSGSLNTEAFF. CDR3 in DNA: TGTGCCAGCAGCTTAGCGATGGGCAGGTCGTCGGGTAGCCTGAACACTGAAGCTTTCTTT.

The sample holds a few counts of this clonotype. The V gene is TRBV7-2, the J gene TRBJ2-3; TRBD2 matches 8 bases. The junction had 5 bases not matched to a gene; V was cut back by 1 base and J by 2 bases. This CDR3 is 16 amino acids long. The germline V gene has CDR1 SGHTA and CDR2 FQGNSA. The CDR3 nucleotides read TGTGCCAGCAGCTTAGTGCCTAGCGGGTACACAGATACGCAGTATTTT. It yields the protein CASSLVPSGYTDTQYF.

This clonotype was found many times. The rearrangement joins TRBV4-1 to TRBJ2-1, with 10 bases aligning to TRBD1. Germline-derived CDR1 and CDR2 are MGHRA and YSYEKL. The CDR3 sequence is 15 residues long. V was clipped by 5 bases and J by 4 bases; unmatched bases: 5. The DNA for the CDR3 is TGCGCCAGCAGCAACCGGACAGGGGGTTACAATGAGCAGTTCTTC. It specifies CASSNRTGGYNEQFF.

This clonotype was found a few times. This chain connects TRBV29-1 to TRBJ1-2; 10 nucleotides line up with TRBD1. The germline V gene encodes CDR1 SQVTM and CDR2 ANQGSEA. The CDR3 spans 15 residues. Trimming removed 5 bases from V and 4 bases from J; junction bases left unmatched: 10. CDR3 in amino acids: CSVRIPGQGFYGYTF. The CDR3 bases are TGCAGCGTTCGAATCCCGGGACAGGGGTTCTATGGCTACACCTTC.

This chain links TRBV10-3 with TRBJ1-1; D is uncertain. V gave up 0 bases and J gave up 2 bases, with 13 bases separating them. The germline V gene encodes CDR1 ENHRY and CDR2 SYGVKD. The CDR3 runs 16 residues. CDR3 DNA: TGTGCCATCAGTGAGTCATTAGGAGACCTCAACACTGAAGCTTTCTTT. Translated: CAISESLGDLNTEAFF.

The rearrangement joins TRBV20-1 to TRBJ2-2; tentatively, D is TRBD1 (6 bases). This CDR3 is built from 14 residues. Deletions cut 3 bases from V and 6 bases from J, with 14 bases between. Germline CDR1 reads DFQATT; CDR2 reads SNEGSKA (reference sequence). The CDR3, as DNA: TGCAGTGCTAGTTCGGCAGGGGCCGCCGGGGAGCTGTTTTTT. Protein sequence: CSASSAGAAGELFF.